This is a list of T cell receptor beta chains from one sample in a study of blood T cell repertoires in COVID-19. Measured with immunoSEQ multiplex PCR; TCRdb has only the in-frame clones, and not every one. Among about 100,000 clones listed, just over 85% were seen once. The sample comprised PBMCs or T cells enriched from blood (not recorded which). The source is a woman in her forties or fifties who had recovered from COVID-19. The CDR3 runs from the conserved cysteine through the conserved F or W. The D gene is left open where the match is weak. Rows give clone size only sometimes, using once, few, many, or a class for an expanded clone.

d_gene,abundance,j_gene,v_gene,CDR3nt,CDR3aa
TRBD1,.,TRBJ1-6,TRBV28,TGTGCCAGCAGGGAGAACAGGGGGGGGAATTCACCCCTCCACTTT,CASRENRGGNSPLHF
TRBD2,.,TRBJ2-4,TRBV6-1,TGTGCCAGCAGTGAATTTTCGGGAGGGCCCTCGGCCAAAAACATTCAGTACTTC,CASSEFSGGPSAKNIQYF
.,.,TRBJ2-1,TRBV5-4,TGTGCCAGCAGCTTATTAGAGGGCATCTACAATGAGCAGTTCTTC,CASSLLEGIYNEQFF
.,few,TRBJ2-7,TRBV30,TGTGCCTGGGACGCCCCAGGGCTGACCTACGAGCAGTACTTC,CAWDAPGLTYEQYF
TRBD1,.,TRBJ2-1,TRBV5-6,TGTGCCAGCAGCTGGACAGGGGATGAGCAGTTCTTC,CASSWTGDEQFF
TRBD2,.,TRBJ2-7,TRBV4-1,TGCGCCAGCAGCCAAGATATGGTGGCGTGGGGGACTAGCGGGAGTTACGAGCAGTACTTC,CASSQDMVAWGTSGSYEQYF
.,.,TRBJ1-1,TRBV7-3,TGTGCCAGCAGCTTGTCACGGGACACTGAAGCTTTCTTT,CASSLSRDTEAFF
TRBD2,.,TRBJ2-5,TRBV2,TGTGCCAGCACACCTAATACCAGCGGGAGAGAGACCCAGTACTTC,CASTPNTSGRETQYF
.,.,TRBJ2-3,TRBV5-1,TGCGCCAGCAGCTCCGGATCTGCGGGCCCAGATACGCAGTATTTT,CASSSGSAGPDTQYF
TRBD1,.,TRBJ1-2,TRBV6-5,TGTGCCAGCAGCGCTACAGGGGCTTTTCTCTATGGCTACACCTTC,CASSATGAFLYGYTF
TRBD2,.,TRBJ2-1,TRBV18,TGTGCCAGCTCACCAATTAGTAAGCGGGGGTACAATGAGCAGTTCTTC,CASSPISKRGYNEQFF
TRBD1,.,TRBJ1-2,TRBV2,TGTGCCAGCAGTGAAGACCAGGGGGCCCCCTATGGCTACACCTTC,CASSEDQGAPYGYTF
TRBD2,.,TRBJ2-3,TRBV9,TGTGCCAGCAGCGTAGTAAGCGGGAGCGATACGCAGTATTTT,CASSVVSGSDTQYF
TRBD2,.,TRBJ2-3,TRBV20-1,TGCAGTGCTAGTGGGTTTCTAGCGGGGGCCACTACGAACACAGATACGCAGTATTTT,CSASGFLAGATTNTDTQYF
.,few,TRBJ1-1,TRBV19,TGTGCCAGTAGAACCTACGGGAAAGCTTTCTTT,CASRTYGKAFF
TRBD1,.,TRBJ1-1,TRBV19,TGTGCCAGTAGTCCACAGGGGGCATTAGGAACTGAAGCTTTCTTT,CASSPQGALGTEAFF
.,.,TRBJ1-3,TRBV18,TGTGCCAGCTCCCTCAAGCGGACAGACTCTGGAAACACCATATATTTT,CASSLKRTDSGNTIYF
.,.,TRBJ2-4,TRBV2,TGTGCCAGCAGTCAGTCCCACCTGGGGGGCATTCAGTACTTC,CASSQSHLGGIQYF
.,.,TRBJ1-3,TRBV30,TGTGCCTCCATCGGGGGGAAGGGTGGAAACACCATATATTTT,CASIGGKGGNTIYF
.,.,TRBJ2-2,TRBV2,TGTGCCAGCAGTGAAGGGGGCGCGAACACCGGGGAGCTGTTTTTT,CASSEGGANTGELFF
TRBD2,.,TRBJ2-1,TRBV28,TGTGCCAGCAGTTTCCTCCCAATAGCGGGAATTGCGGGGAATGAGCAGTTCTTC,CASSFLPIAGIAGNEQFF
.,few,TRBJ2-7,TRBV2,TGTGCCAGCCACCTAGCGTCCGGGGGGCAGCAGTACTTC,CASHLASGGQQYF
TRBD1,.,TRBJ1-4,TRBV11-1,TGTGCCAGCAGCGCACAGGGGCGGAACGAAAAACTGTTTTTT,CASSAQGRNEKLFF
.,.,TRBJ2-1,TRBV27,TGTGCCAGCAGTTTATTTCCTAGCGCCCTCTCCTACAATGAGCAGTTCTTC,CASSLFPSALSYNEQFF
.,.,TRBJ2-5,TRBV7-9,TGTGCCAGCAGCTTGTTTACAAATCTGGAGACCCAGTACTTC,CASSLFTNLETQYF
.,.,TRBJ1-1,TRBV19,TGTGCCAGTAGTATGGGACTTATTGAAGCTTTCTTT,CASSMGLIEAFF
.,.,TRBJ1-1,TRBV28,TGTGCCAGCAGGAGTACTGAAGCTTTCTTT,CASRSTEAFF
.,.,TRBJ1-3,TRBV5-1,TGCGCCAGCAGCTTGGACAGGGCTGGAAACACCATATATTTT,CASSLDRAGNTIYF
TRBD1,once,TRBJ1-1,TRBV5-8,TGTGCCAGCAGTTCCGGGACAGGGTACACTGAAGCTTTCTTT,CASSSGTGYTEAFF
TRBD2,few,TRBJ2-5,TRBV10-2,TGCGCCAGCCCGCTACCGGGGGGGCGAGAGACCCAGTACTTC,CASPLPGGRETQYF
.,.,TRBJ1-2,TRBV15,TGTGCCACCAGCAGAGATCTGGGAGCTGGCTACACCTTC,CATSRDLGAGYTF
.,.,TRBJ2-5,TRBV7-2,TGTGCCAGCAGCGAGACTGTTACTAGTCGAGAGACCCAGTACTTC,CASSETVTSRETQYF
TRBD2,once,TRBJ2-2,TRBV5-6,TGTGCCAGCAGCTTGGGTCGTCTAGCGGGGGGTAGCACCGGGGAGCTGTTTTTT,CASSLGRLAGGSTGELFF
.,once,TRBJ1-4,TRBV6-5,TGTGCCAGCAGTTTGTTAGGACAGTCGTACGAAAAACTGTTTTTT,CASSLLGQSYEKLFF
.,once,TRBJ2-2,TRBV6-6,TGTGCCAGCAGTAAGGGACAGAACACCGGGGAGCTGTTTTTT,CASSKGQNTGELFF
.,.,TRBJ1-1,TRBV5-1,TGCGCCAGCAGCTTGGGTCTCAGTAACACTGAAGCTTTCTTT,CASSLGLSNTEAFF
.,.,TRBJ1-4,TRBV28,TGTGCCAGCAGTTTTTTGGGACTGAGTAATGAAAAACTGTTTTTT,CASSFLGLSNEKLFF
.,few,TRBJ2-2,TRBV3-1/TRBV3-2,TGTGCCAGCAGCCACCGTTCTGTTAACGGGGAGCTGTTTTTT,CASSHRSVNGELFF
.,.,TRBJ2-7,TRBV29-1,TGCAGCGTGGTCACAGGGAAGACCTACGAGCAGTACTTC,CSVVTGKTYEQYF
TRBD1,.,TRBJ1-2,TRBV28,TGTGCCAGCAGACAGACAGGGGGATTTGGCTACACCTTC,CASRQTGGFGYTF
TRBD1,.,TRBJ1-1,TRBV25-1,TGTGCCAGCAGGGGAGACAGGGGGCTGAACACTGAAGCTTTCTTT,CASRGDRGLNTEAFF
TRBD2,.,TRBJ2-5,TRBV2,TGTGCCAGCAGCCAGACGATTGGCGGGGGGTTTTCAGAGACCCAGTACTTC,CASSQTIGGGFSETQYF
TRBD1,once,TRBJ2-7,TRBV24-1,TGTGCCACCAGTGATCCCTGGGACAGAACCGAGTCCCACGAGCAGTACTTC,CATSDPWDRTESHEQYF
TRBD2,few,TRBJ2-1,TRBV30,TGTGCCTGGGGGTCCGGGACTAGTATCAATGAGCAGTTCTTC,CAWGSGTSINEQFF
TRBD2,few,TRBJ2-5,TRBV14,TGTGCCAGCAGCCAAGTAGCGGGGGGTAGAGAGACCCAGTACTTC,CASSQVAGGRETQYF